What follows are 27 T cell receptor beta chains derived from one specimen sequenced in a study of T cells in Graves' hyperthyroidism and ophthalmopathy. TCR beta CDR3 regions were amplified from RNA transcripts. First-round RT-PCR with HTBI primers amplified the TCR CDR3 region. TCRdb re-called the multiplex PCR reads with MiXCR, one entry per CDR3 protein. In the table there are 360,000 or so distinct CDR3 sequences, 19% of which are singletons. The sequencing sample was made of blood. These receptors originate from a woman aged 18-29 years with Graves' hyperthyroidism.

This clonotype showed up many times. The V gene is TRBV6-5, the J gene TRBJ2-5, with D possibly being TRBD2 (7 bases). V was pared by 7 bases and J by 9 bases, with 18 bases between. Per germline, CDR1 MNHEY and CDR2 SVGAGI. The CDR3 is 13 amino acids. The CDR3: CASTRGAGNPQYF. The CDR3 nucleotides read TGTGCCAGCACCCGGGGGGCGGGAAACCCCCAGTACTTC.

This clonotype occurred a few times. A junction boundary mismatches the germline segment, possibly from a read error. CDR3 DNA sequence: TGTGCCAGCTCACCACGGGACCGGAGCTCCTACAAGCAGTACTTC. It codes for CASSPRDRSSYKQYF. The chain couples TRBV18 to TRBJ2-7; the D gene could be TRBD1 or TRBD2 (5 bases each). There are 15 residues in the CDR3. Germline V lookup: CDR1 KGHSH, CDR2 LQKENI.

The rearrangement links TRBV24-1 to TRBJ2-2; 9 bases match TRBD1. Germline lookup yields CDR1 KGHDR and CDR2 SFDVKD. Trimming took 7 bases from V and 4 from J; bases not matched to a gene: 6. The CDR3 totals 15 residues. CDR3 in amino acids: CATSSNRGLTGELFF. As DNA, the CDR3 is TGTGCCACCAGCTCGAACAGGGGGCTCACCGGGGAGCTGTTTTTT.

In its sample, this clonotype was seen many times. The chain carries TRBV27 and TRBJ1-2; 8 bases line up with TRBD1. The ends lost 6 bases at V and 8 bases at J; junction bases unmatched: 14. Germline V gene sequence: CDR1 MNHEY, CDR2 SMNVEV (reference sequence). The CDR3 spans 15 residues. The CDR3 is CASRLKAGGLEGYTF. For the CDR3, the DNA is TGTGCCAGCAGACTTAAGGCAGGGGGCTTGGAAGGCTACACCTTC.

This clonotype was detected many times. V and J are TRBV12-3 or TRBV12-4 and TRBJ1-2; D not certain. The germline V and J ends were trimmed by 5 bases and 7 bases, with 8 bases remaining between them. The CDR3 runs to 11 residues. In DNA form, the CDR3 reads TGTGCCAGCAGTGCCCGGGGTGGCTACACCTTC. This sequence encodes CASSARGGYTF.

This clonotype was recorded many times. V and J are TRBV20-1 and TRBJ2-7, with D perhaps assigned TRBD1 or TRBD2 (5 bases each). The CDR3 extends over 16 amino acids. V was pared by 5 bases and J by 2 bases, with 22 bases between. Germline CDR1 and CDR2: DFQATT and SNEGSKA (reference sequence). CDR3 DNA sequence: TGCAGTGCTCCTTGGGACGGCCGCCGGCCCACCTACGAGCAGTACTTC. Encoded protein: CSAPWDGRRPTYEQYF.

This clonotype was seen repeatedly, ten times or more. This rearrangement joins TRBV6-1 to TRBJ2-7; D perhaps matches TRBD1 (6 bases). CDR1 is MNHNS, CDR2 SASEGT, per germline. V dropped 5 bases and J dropped 2 bases, with 22 bases sitting between them. The CDR3 runs 17 residues. Here the CDR3 reads CASSKKRDIASPYEQYF. The CDR3 nucleotides read TGTGCCAGCAGTAAGAAACGGGACATCGCCTCTCCCTACGAGCAGTACTTC.

The chain links TRBV2 to TRBJ2-5, with a possible D match to TRBD1 (6 bases). The length of the CDR3 is 13 residues. Germline V lookup: CDR1 SNHLY, CDR2 FYNNEI. V lost 8 bases and J lost 5, with 15 bases in between. CDR3 amino acids: CASSTQGSETQYF. CDR3 sequence (DNA): TGTGCCAGCTCGACACAGGGCAGTGAGACCCAGTACTTC.

V gene TRBV13 combines with J gene TRBJ2-7; D gene unclear. V dropped 2 bases and J dropped 0 bases, with 8 bases sitting between them. The CDR3 has 14 residues. The germline V gene has CDR1 PRHDT and CDR2 FYEKMQ (reference sequence). CDR3 amino acids: CASSLPQSSYEQYF. The CDR3 DNA reads as TGTGCCAGCAGCTTACCGCAGAGCTCCTACGAGCAGTACTTC.

This clonotype was observed at least ten times. The chain couples TRBV25-1 to TRBJ1-2, with 9 bases matching TRBD1. Trimming at V came to 8 bases and at J to 11 bases, leaving 12 bases not matched to a gene. CDR3 size: 13 residues. In germline, CDR1 is MGHDK, CDR2 SYGVNS. This CDR3 is CASEGTGGYQYTF. The CDR3 nucleotides are TGTGCCAGCGAGGGTACAGGGGGCTATCAGTACACCTTC.

This clonotype was counted at least ten times. The rearrangement uses TRBV12-3 or TRBV12-4 and TRBJ2-2, with 11 bases that match TRBD2. This CDR3 is built from 16 residues. V lost 6 bases to trimming and J lost 6 bases; unmatched junction nucleotides: 9. The CDR3 sequence is CASRALSGGASGELFF. The DNA for the CDR3 is TGTGCCAGCAGAGCTCTTAGCGGGGGGGCCTCCGGGGAGCTGTTTTTT.

This clonotype was counted at least ten times. The rearrangement joins TRBV6-2 or TRBV6-3 to TRBJ1-1; the match to TRBD1 covers 10 bases. Trimming removed 8 bases from V and 6 bases from J; junction bases left unmatched: 6. The CDR3 runs to 13 residues. Germline CDR1 and CDR2: MNHEY and SVGEGT. CDR3 region: CASWGQGPAEAFF. CDR3 in DNA: TGTGCCAGCTGGGGACAGGGGCCTGCTGAAGCTTTCTTT.

This clonotype appeared once. The missing conserved phenylalanine or tryptophan at the end of this CDR3 makes a read error likely. The chain carries TRBV11-2 and TRBJ2-7; no definite D call. The J call is doubtful: the DNA matches TRBJ2-5 better. CDR1 and CDR2 (germline): SGHAT, FQNNGV. This CDR3 spans 14 amino acids. The CDR3 spells CASSFRSLLETQYL. DNA for the CDR3: TGTGCCAGTAGCTTTCGTAGTTTGCTAGAGACCCAGTACTTG.

Many counts were recorded for this clonotype. The rearrangement links TRBV12-3 or TRBV12-4 to TRBJ2-5, with no clear D. The V and J ends lost 1 base and 4 bases respectively, with 10 bases between them. The CDR3 spans 14 residues. CDR3 sequence: CASSLEVERETQYF. In DNA, the CDR3 is TGTGCCAGCAGTTTAGAAGTAGAGAGAGAGACCCAGTACTTC.

This clonotype was found many times. The CDR3 DNA reads as TGTGCCACCAGTGAGCCGGGGGGGTGGGATACGCAGTATTTT. Translating it yields CATSEPGGWDTQYF. The V call is TRBV24-1, the J call TRBJ2-3; 8 bases line up with TRBD2. Germline V CDR1 and CDR2: KGHDR, SFDVKD. The CDR3 consists of 14 residues. The V gene end was trimmed by 4 bases and the J gene end by 6 bases; junction bases not matched to a gene: 5.

This clonotype was found many times. The chain uses TRBV2 and TRBJ2-2; D possibly corresponds to TRBD2 (5 bases). CDR1 and CDR2 (germline): SNHLY, FYNNEI. This CDR3 is built from 16 residues. The V end lost 0 bases, the J end lost 2 bases, and 10 bases lay between the germline ends. CDR3 protein: CASSEARAHNTGELFF. CDR3 bases: TGTGCCAGCAGTGAAGCGAGGGCACATAACACCGGGGAGCTGTTTTTT.

This chain connects TRBV20-1 to TRBJ2-2, with 13 bases matching TRBD2. With V trimmed by 3 bases and J by 0 bases, 7 bases remained unmatched. Germline CDR1 reads DFQATT; CDR2 reads SNEGSKA (reference sequence). The CDR3 extends over 18 amino acids. The DNA of the CDR3 is TGCAGTGCTAGGGGACCCACTAGCGGGGGGGCGAACACCGGGGAGCTGTTTTTT. Translating gives CSARGPTSGGANTGELFF.

The chain has TRBV20-1 and TRBJ2-7, with D hard to call. This CDR3 is built from 14 residues. In germline, CDR1 is DFQATT, CDR2 SNEGSKA (reference sequence). V was shortened by 7 bases and J by 5 bases, with 21 bases between the two germline ends. CDR3 sequence reads: CSVSTLVGSNEQYF. The CDR3 nucleotides are TGCAGTGTCTCCACCCTGGTGGGTAGCAACGAGCAGTACTTC.

This clonotype was detected ten times or more. The chain combines TRBV24-1 with TRBJ1-4, with D possibly being TRBD1 (6 bases). Germline V gives CDR1 KGHDR, CDR2 SFDVKD. CDR3 length: 19 residues. The ends were cut back, 5 bases at V and 11 bases at J, with 32 bases in the middle. DNA of the CDR3: TGTGCCACCAGTGGCATTTCGAGTCGGGGGGCAACCCAACTAATGAAACTGTTTTTT. Amino acids: CATSGISSRGATQLMKLFF.

This clonotype was seen repeatedly, ten times or more. The chain combines TRBV5-1 with TRBJ1-2, with TRBD1 matching 7 bases. The CDR3 totals 14 residues. Losses at the gene ends were 2 bases for V and 4 bases for J; bases not matched to a gene: 5. Germline assignment: CDR1 SGHRS and CDR2 YFSETQ. Written as DNA, the CDR3 is TGCGCCAGCAGCTTTTCCGACAGGGCCTATGGCTACACCTTC. Translated, it gives CASSFSDRAYGYTF.

The rearrangement joins TRBV11-1 to TRBJ1-6, with unresolved D. V shed 5 bases and J shed 7 bases, with 21 bases lying between them. Per germline, CDR1 SGHAT and CDR2 FQDESV (reference sequence). The CDR3 is made up of 17 amino acids. The CDR3 DNA reads TGTGCCAGCAGCCGACGATTCGGTGGAGGGCAAAATTCACCCCTCCACTTT. Translating gives CASSRRFGGGQNSPLHF. Supplemented by reference TRBV11-1 and TRBJ1-6, the full variable domain reads EAEVAQSPRYKITEKSQAVAFWCDPISGHATLYWYRQILGQGPELLVQFQDESVVDDSQLPKDRFSAERLKGVDSTLKIQPAELGDSAMYLCASSRRFGGGQNSPLHFGNGTRLTVT.

This clonotype was recorded at least ten times. V and J are TRBV12-3 or TRBV12-4 and TRBJ2-5; 8 bases line up with TRBD1. Losses at the gene ends were 4 bases for V and 3 bases for J; bases not matched to a gene: 7. The CDR3 has 15 residues. CDR3 residues: CASSSRSGGEETQYF. CDR3 sequence (DNA): TGTGCCAGCAGTTCCCGGTCAGGGGGCGAAGAGACCCAGTACTTC.

This clonotype has ten or more counts. The chain combines TRBV2 with TRBJ2-7; D is undetermined. The CDR3 has 17 amino acids. Germline assignment: CDR1 SNHLY and CDR2 FYNNEI. The V end lost 6 bases, the J end lost 0 bases, and 21 bases lay between the germline ends. The DNA of the CDR3 is TGTGCCAGCAGGCCCCTCCTTACAGCTACTCTCTCCTACGAGCAGTACTTC. This gives the protein CASRPLLTATLSYEQYF. Based on the CDR3 plus reference TRBV2 and TRBJ2-7, the full variable domain is EPEVTQTPSHQVTQMGQEVILRCVPISNHLYFYWYRQILGQKVEFLVSFYNNEISEKSEIFDDQFSVERPDGSNFTLKIRSTKLEDSAMYFCASRPLLTATLSYEQYFGPGTRLTVT.

Notes on this clonotype: Possible read error: a much larger clone is one base away. The chain uses TRBV29-1 and TRBJ2-5; D gene unclear. The germline V gene encodes CDR1 SQVTM and CDR2 ANQGSEA. V was shortened by 6 bases and J by 12 bases, with 11 bases between the two germline ends. The CDR3 length is 9 residues. The CDR3 region is CSVESAKYF. CDR3 sequence (DNA): TGCAGCGTCGAATCGGCCAAGTACTTC.

Here the CDR3 DNA reads TGTGCCAGCAGCTCGGGACTAGCGGAGTACTTC. Its translation: CASSSGLAEYF. The rearrangement joins TRBV11-2 to TRBJ2-7, with TRBD2 matching 11 bases. This CDR3 region has 11 residues. V lost 4 bases to trimming and J lost 11 bases; unmatched junction nucleotides: 1. The germline V gene has CDR1 SGHAT and CDR2 FQNNGV.

The genes are TRBV27 and TRBJ1-5; D might be TRBD1 (6 bases). Trimming removed 8 bases at V and 6 bases at J, with 17 bases between. Germline loops: CDR1 MNHEY, CDR2 SMNVEV (reference sequence). The CDR3 spans 14 residues. The CDR3 DNA reads as TGTGCCAGCGCTAGCCGAGGGGGGCGTCAGCCCCAGCATTTT. Encoded protein: CASASRGGRQPQHF.

This clonotype was observed at least ten times. This rearrangement joins TRBV20-1 to TRBJ1-1; D is perhaps TRBD1 (6 bases). CDR1 is DFQATT, CDR2 SNEGSKA, per germline (reference sequence). The CDR3 contains 16 residues. V was clipped by 6 bases and J by 0 bases, with 20 bases between them. The CDR3 spells CSALRYDRRVNTEAFF. The CDR3, as DNA: TGCAGTGCCCTCCGGTACGACAGGAGGGTGAACACTGAAGCTTTCTTT.